The 5 T cell receptor beta chains given below trace back to one sample, sequenced in a study of radiotherapy plus CTLA-4 blockade in lung cancer. Clones were read by immunoSEQ multiplex PCR, and TCRdb kept only the in-frame ones, dropping some. The sample lists 35,000 to 45,000 clones; 85% to 90% were seen once. Specimen: peripheral blood, collected from a patient treated with radiotherapy plus ipilimumab. The source of these receptors is a human donor with non-small cell lung cancer who had stable disease on radiotherapy plus ipilimumab.

The V and J genes are TRBV2 and TRBJ2-3; 14 nucleotides line up with TRBD2. V lost 6 bases to trimming and J lost 4 bases; unmatched junction nucleotides: 3. The germline V gene has CDR1 SNHLY and CDR2 FYNNEI. This CDR3 is built from 15 residues. CDR3 loop: CASRTSGRGSDTQYF. CDR3 coding DNA: TGTGCCAGCAGGACTAGCGGGAGGGGGTCAGATACGCAGTATTTT.

This chain uses TRBV7-2 with TRBJ2-1; TRBD2 matches 9 bases. J gave up 4 bases and V 5 bases, and 9 bases lay outside the gene matches. The CDR3 spans 16 residues. From germline, CDR1 is SGHTA and CDR2 FQGNSA. The CDR3 here is CASSPRATSGYNEQFF. As DNA, the CDR3 is TGTGCCAGCAGCCCCCGGGCGACTAGCGGTTACAATGAGCAGTTCTTC.

This chain joins TRBV10-2 and TRBJ2-7; maybe TRBD1 (6 bases). In germline, CDR1 is WSHSY, CDR2 SAAADI. Trimming shortened V by 6 bases and J by 0 bases, and 9 bases separated the two germline ends. The CDR3 spans 13 residues. The DNA for the CDR3 is TGCGCCAGCAGATTACAGGGCTCCTACGAGCAGTACTTC. Protein product: CASRLQGSYEQYF.

The chain has TRBV11-2 and TRBJ2-1; D remains unclear. Germline CDR1 is SGHAT and CDR2 is FQNNGV. V was shortened by 1 base and J by 0 bases, with 4 bases between the two germline ends. This CDR3 region has 14 residues. The CDR3 region is CASSLAGSYNEQFF. CDR3 in DNA: TGTGCCAGCAGCTTAGCGGGCTCCTACAATGAGCAGTTCTTC.

DNA of the CDR3: TGTGCCAGCAGACACAGGGGGGGCTACGAGCAGTACTTC. It translates to CASRHRGGYEQYF. The chain joins TRBV6-5 to TRBJ2-7; D possibly corresponds to TRBD1 (8 bases). The V gene's germline CDR1 is MNHEY and CDR2 SVGAGI. The V and J ends lost 6 bases and 3 bases respectively, with 12 bases between them. The CDR3 has 13 residues.